This T cell receptor beta chain was retrieved from a study of blood T cell repertoires in COVID-19. Study overall: Some COVID-19 samples were acute and others convalescent; all came from the United States, Italy and Spain. Nucleic acid was either cDNA or gDNA, and it came from T cells, B-cell-depleted T cells, or PBMCs.

The germline gives CDR1 LGHDT, CDR2 YNNKEL (reference sequence). V lost 6 bases to trimming and J lost 8 bases, with 16 bases between them. This CDR3 has 14 residues. Per the original data handling: Amplification of reference gene primers was used by the study to estimate nucleated cell counts. Data came from immunoSEQ multiplex PCR; TCRdb stores just in-frame clones and leaves some out. V, J and clone size reflect that table, while D and trimming were determined from the DNA. The sample carries almost 300,000 clones, 89% recorded once. The sample comprised peripheral blood. This rearrangement joins TRBV3-1 (or the pseudogene TRBV3-2) to TRBJ1-4; D is perhaps TRBD1 (6 bases). This sequence originates from a woman aged 30 to 39 with COVID-19, enrolled during active disease. CDR3 sequence reads: CASRATGSGEKLFF. The CDR3 nucleotides are TGTGCCAGCAGAGCAACAGGGTCGGGGGAAAAACTGTTTTTT.